The clone carrying this T cell receptor beta chain was counted a few times. The length of the CDR3 is 14 residues. Trimming took 1 base from V and 10 from J; bases not matched to a gene: 12. Germline CDR1 DFQATT, CDR2 SNEGSKA (reference sequence). TCRdb called the RT-PCR reads again in MiXCR, with one record for every CDR3 protein. The data show almost 700,000 distinct CDR3 sequences, about 14% seen once. Material for sequencing was memory CD4+ T cells from blood. The sequence was obtained from a female donor in good health, serving as a healthy control. This chain uses TRBV20-1 with TRBJ1-1, with 7 bases that match TRBD1. CDR3 region: CSARVTGPQPVAFF. CDR3 nucleotide sequence: TGCAGTGCTAGAGTGACAGGGCCTCAGCCAGTAGCTTTCTTT.